Presented here are 14 T cell receptor beta chains from one specimen sequenced in a study of T cells in Graves' hyperthyroidism and ophthalmopathy (dated by TCRdb to about 2019). The library was built by means of multiplex PCR. TCRdb lists the instrument as Illumina HiSeq 2000. Amplification of TCR beta CDR3 regions was carried out from RNA transcripts. The TCR CDR3 was subjected to a first round of RT-PCR using the HTBI primer set and the Qiagen OneStep RT-PCR kit. The public sequencing data were trimmed at Q25 with fastp and processed into clonotypes with MiXCR by TCRdb, which kept only in-frame beta chains. Under each unique CDR3 protein, matching rows form one entry showing the most common genes and DNA. The sample table holds fewer than 500,000 distinct CDR3 sequences, of which more than 14% were seen once. The leading ten clones occupy 15% to 20% of the sample. The specimen was blood. Receptor source: a woman aged 25 to 39 with Graves' ophthalmopathy.

The chain joins TRBV6-5 to TRBJ1-6, with no clear D. V lost 0 bases and J 7 bases, leaving 16 bases between the germline ends. The V gene's germline CDR1 is MNHEY and CDR2 SVGAGI. The CDR3 runs to 17 residues. The CDR3 DNA follows: TGTGCCAGCAGTTACTCGGTTAGGGCGCAGGTGAATTCACCCCTCCACTTT. This codes for CASSYSVRAQVNSPLHF.

This clonotype has ten or more counts. The V and J genes are TRBV7-2 and TRBJ2-7, with D hard to call. Trimming removed 5 bases from V and 6 bases from J, with 14 bases in between. From germline, CDR1 is SGHTA and CDR2 FQGNSA. The CDR3 sequence is 13 residues long. This CDR3 reads CASSEYGVGEQYF. CDR3 sequence (DNA): TGTGCCAGCAGCGAGTATGGGGTGGGCGAGCAGTACTTC.

The rearrangement joins TRBV10-2 to TRBJ1-2; D not certain. The CDR3 has 13 residues. CDR1 and CDR2 from the germline V gene are WSHSY and SAAADI. V was shortened by 3 bases and J by 8 bases, with 13 bases between the two germline ends. The CDR3 coding sequence is TGCGCCAGCAGTGAAGGGCAGCGGTGGGGCTACACCTTC. It codes for CASSEGQRWGYTF.

This clonotype was found many times. The genes are TRBV15 and TRBJ1-5; possible D gene TRBD1, 5 bases. The V end lost 0 bases, the J end lost 0 bases, and 9 bases lay between the germline ends. In germline, CDR1 is LNHNV, CDR2 YYDKDF (reference sequence). CDR3 size: 16 residues. The CDR3 loop is CATSRDNRNSNQPQHF. In DNA, the CDR3 is TGTGCCACCAGCAGAGATAACAGGAATAGCAATCAGCCCCAGCATTTT. The full variable domain, in which reference TRBV15 and TRBJ1-5 provide the parts outside the CDR3, is DAMVIQNPRYQVTQFGKPVTLSCSQTLNHNVMYWYQQKSSQAPKLLFHYYDKDFNNEADTPDNFQSRRPNTSFCFLDIRSPGLGDTAMYLCATSRDNRNSNQPQHFGDGTRLSIL.

The chain has TRBV7-3 and TRBJ2-3; 10 bases align to TRBD2. Germline assignment: CDR1 SGHTA and CDR2 FQGTGA. The CDR3 sequence is 14 residues long. Unmatched junction bases numbered 6, after V lost 5 bases and J lost 7 bases. The CDR3 region is CASSMSGGAYTQYF. The CDR3 bases are TGTGCCAGCAGCATGAGCGGGGGGGCTTATACGCAGTATTTT.

This clonotype was counted at least ten times. V gene TRBV7-6 combines with J gene TRBJ2-7; the D gene could be TRBD1 or TRBD2 (5 bases each). The V and J ends lost 5 bases and 3 bases respectively, with 14 bases between them. The CDR3 runs to 14 residues. Germline values: CDR1 SGHVS, CDR2 FNYEAQ. The CDR3 DNA sequence: TGTGCCAGCAGCCCTACGGGACGGAACTACGAGCAGTACTTC. Translated: CASSPTGRNYEQYF. The variable domain in full, with the rest retrieved from reference TRBV7-6 and TRBJ2-7, is GAGVSQSPRYKVTKRGQDVALRCDPISGHVSLYWYRQALGQGPEFLTYFNYEAQQDKSGLPNDRFSAERPEGSISTLTIQRTEQRDSAMYRCASSPTGRNYEQYFGPGTRLTVT.

This clonotype was seen ten or more times. The CDR3, as DNA: TGTGCCAGCAGTTTAGCGCGGGGGATAGGTGAAGCTTTCTTT. It specifies CASSLARGIGEAFF. V usage is TRBV12-3 or TRBV12-4 and J usage is TRBJ1-1, with a possible D match to TRBD1 (5 bases). The CDR3 spans 14 residues. V lost 0 bases and J lost 7, with 12 bases in between.

This clonotype was found many times. The chain has TRBV7-2 and TRBJ2-3, with no clear D. V dropped 1 base and J dropped 0 bases, with 8 bases sitting between them. The CDR3 loop spans 15 amino acids. Germline loops: CDR1 SGHTA, CDR2 FQGNSA. CDR3 amino acids: CASSLDVWSTDTQYF. In nucleotides, the CDR3 is TGTGCCAGCAGCTTAGATGTGTGGAGCACAGATACGCAGTATTTT.

The chain recombines TRBV12-3 or TRBV12-4 with TRBJ2-5, with D perhaps TRBD2 (7 bases). V lost 3 bases and J lost 5, with 22 bases in between. CDR3 length: 17 amino acids. This chain's CDR3 is CASSLTPGAGAEETQYF. The CDR3 DNA reads as TGTGCCAGCAGTTTGACCCCCGGGGCGGGGGCCGAGGAGACCCAGTACTTC.

CDR3 sequence (DNA): TGTGCCAGTAGTATAACCCCGGGGGGTTCCGGGGAGCTGTTTTTT. This sequence encodes CASSITPGGSGELFF. The chain recombines TRBV19 with TRBJ2-2; 7 bases map to TRBD2. The CDR3 runs to 15 residues. Per the germline V gene, CDR1 is LNHDA and CDR2 is SQIVND (reference sequence). Trimming cost V 2 bases and J 6 bases; bases outside gene matches: 6.

This sequence joins TRBV12-3 or TRBV12-4 and TRBJ2-7, with D possibly being TRBD1 (5 bases). The V end was cut by 1 base, the J end by 6 bases, with 10 bases between. The CDR3 totals 13 residues. CDR3 loop: CASSLGQPFEQYF. For the CDR3, the DNA is TGTGCCAGCAGTTTAGGACAGCCCTTCGAGCAGTACTTC.

In its sample, this clonotype was seen many times. The chain joins TRBV5-1 to TRBJ1-4; unclear D gene. The V end was cut by 3 bases, the J end by 8 bases, with 11 bases between. Germline V gene data show CDR1 as SGHRS and CDR2 as YFSETQ. The CDR3 spans 13 residues. In DNA, the CDR3 is TGCGCCAGCAGCTCCTCCATTGGCGAAAAACTGTTTTTT. Its translation: CASSSSIGEKLFF.

The table lists this clonotype with many counts. The chain is built from TRBV28 and TRBJ1-2; possibly TRBD1 for D (5 bases). Germline CDR1 reads MDHEN; CDR2 reads SYDVKM. This CDR3 has 13 amino acids. V was trimmed by 4 bases and J by 5 bases, leaving 11 bases between them. In nucleotides, the CDR3 is TGTGCCAGCAGTTCGGGGGTAGGGTATGGCTACACCTTC. It encodes CASSSGVGYGYTF.

This clonotype was found many times. The gene calls are TRBV4-1 and TRBJ2-5; a possible D gene is TRBD2 (7 bases). Trimming left V 4 bases short and J 4 bases short, with 16 bases between. Germline CDR1 MGHRA, CDR2 YSYEKL. CDR3 length: 15 amino acids. CDR3 residues: CASSPEGGGGETQYF. In DNA form, the CDR3 reads TGCGCCAGCAGCCCTGAGGGGGGAGGGGGAGAGACCCAGTACTTC.